This T cell receptor beta chain was documented in a study of beta chain features in type 1 diabetes. This clone was detected a few times. No antigen is known for it. All of the isolated RNA was reverse transcribed, so expressed TCRB transcripts were sequenced. Roughly 3.6 million reads on average were seen across naive, central memory and regulatory T cell samples. The repertoire was sequenced with immunoSEQ multiplex PCR; TCRdb's copy has only in-frame clones and lacks some. The sample lists around 340,000 clones, about 20% seen once, with under 0.05% in the top ten. Findings of the study overall: Highly expressing activated T cells could be over-counted with a cDNA template. Among patients, naive, central memory and Treg TCRB repertoires appeared more similar than among healthy donors.

The junction had 1 base not matched to a gene; V was cut back by 3 bases and J by 7 bases. This CDR3 spans 13 amino acids. Germline V gene data show CDR1 as SGHNT and CDR2 as YYREEE (reference sequence). Sorted populations all exceeded 95% purity. J is TRBJ2-4 and V is TRBV5-4; 10 nucleotides match TRBD1. The sequenced material came from naive CD4+ T cells from blood. The sequence was collected from a woman between 18 and 30 years old in good health. The CDR3, as DNA: TGTGCCAGCAGCTCGGACAGGGGGAACATTCAGTACTTC. It is translated as CASSSDRGNIQYF.